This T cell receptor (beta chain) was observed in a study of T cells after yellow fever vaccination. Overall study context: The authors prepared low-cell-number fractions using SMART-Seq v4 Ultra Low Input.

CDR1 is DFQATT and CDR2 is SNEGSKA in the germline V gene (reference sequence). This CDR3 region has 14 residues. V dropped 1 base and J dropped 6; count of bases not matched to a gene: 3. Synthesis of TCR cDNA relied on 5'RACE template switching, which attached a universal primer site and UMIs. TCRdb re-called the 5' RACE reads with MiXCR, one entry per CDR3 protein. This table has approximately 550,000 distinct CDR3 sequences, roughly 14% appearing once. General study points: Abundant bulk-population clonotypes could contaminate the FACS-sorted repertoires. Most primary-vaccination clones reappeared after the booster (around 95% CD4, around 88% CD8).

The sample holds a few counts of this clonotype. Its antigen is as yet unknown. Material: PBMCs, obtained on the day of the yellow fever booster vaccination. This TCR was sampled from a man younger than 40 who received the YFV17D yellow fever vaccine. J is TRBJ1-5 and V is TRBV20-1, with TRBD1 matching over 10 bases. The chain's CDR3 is CSARVRTGGQPQHF. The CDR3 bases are TGCAGTGCTAGAGTACGGACAGGGGGTCAGCCCCAGCATTTT.